The rows below give T cell receptor beta chains drawn from one sample of a study of T cells after yellow fever vaccination. TCRdb redid the calling of the 5' RACE reads with MiXCR, one entry per CDR3 protein. The table includes a few hundred thousand distinct CDR3 sequences, less than 9% detected once. The specimen comprised CD4+ T cells sorted from PBMCs, sampled 15 days after the yellow fever booster vaccination. All receptors derive from a man younger than 40 who received the YFV17D yellow fever vaccine. Each CDR3 is given with its conserved first and last residue. D genes are given only for firm matches. Size values are once, few and many counts, or a class for expanded clones, and some rows have none.

>TRBV11-2|NA|NA|TRBJ2-5
TGTGCCAGCGCCCGGGGGTTGACCCAGTACTTC
CASARGLTQYF
>TRBV7-6|few|TRBD1|TRBJ2-1
TGTGCCAGCAGCGGCCGACAGGGGTTTTCCTACAATGAGCAGTTCTTC
CASSGRQGFSYNEQFF
>TRBV7-2|few|NA|TRBJ2-7
TGTGCCAGCAGCCCAGGACCGGGACAAACCTACGAGCAGTACTTC
CASSPGPGQTYEQYF
>TRBV3-1|few|TRBD1|TRBJ2-7
TGTGCCAGCAGCCTCCCACGGACAGGCTCCTACGAGCAGTACTTC
CASSLPRTGSYEQYF
>TRBV5-1|few|TRBD2|TRBJ2-7
TGCGCCAGCAGTCCATCCGGGACTAGCCACTACGAGCAGTACTTC
CASSPSGTSHYEQYF
>TRBV20-1|few|TRBD2|TRBJ2-7
TGCAGTGCTCCTGGGAGCGGGAGGACTTATGAGCAGTACTTC
CSAPGSGRTYEQYF
>TRBV6-6|few|TRBD2|TRBJ2-7
TGTGCCAGCAGTAAACTAGCGGCCTACGAGCAGTACTTC
CASSKLAAYEQYF
>TRBV18|NA|TRBD1|TRBJ2-7
TGTGCCAGCTCACCAGTCGACAGGGGCTACGAGCAGTACTTC
CASSPVDRGYEQYF
>TRBV14|NA|NA|TRBJ1-2
TGTGCCAGCAGCCGGTGGAGGGTGGACGGCTACACCTTC
CASSRWRVDGYTF
>TRBV20-1|many|NA|TRBJ2-5
TGCAGTGTACGCCAAGAGACCCAGTACTTC
CSVRQETQYF
>TRBV7-2|NA|NA|TRBJ2-4
TGTGCCAGCAGCTTGGGACCCGGCACGGCAGCCAGAAACATTCAGTACTTC
CASSLGPGTAARNIQYF
>TRBV20-1|few|TRBD2|TRBJ2-7
TGCAGTGCTAGAGGTAGGACTAGCGGGAGGTACTCCTACGAGCAGTACTTC
CSARGRTSGRYSYEQYF
>TRBV6-1|many|TRBD2|TRBJ2-4
TGTGCCAGCCAGGATGCGGGAGGAGGGGACATTCAGTACTTC
CASQDAGGGDIQYF
>TRBV12-3/TRBV12-4|few|NA|TRBJ2-7
TGTGCCAGCAGTAGGGCCCGGCCCGAGCAGTACTTC
CASSRARPEQYF
>TRBV29-1|NA|NA|TRBJ2-1
TGCAGCGCCCTAGGCGTAGGGATCATACCATTCTTC
CSALGVGIIPFF
>TRBV4-2|many|NA|TRBJ1-1
TGTGCCAGCAGCCAAGAGACAGGCCTGAACACTGAAGCTTTCTTT
CASSQETGLNTEAFF
>TRBV29-1|NA|NA|TRBJ2-1
TGCAGCGTTGAATTTTTTCAGGGGCAGTTCTTC
CSVEFFQGQFF
>TRBV7-8|NA|TRBD2|TRBJ2-3
TGTGCCAGCAGCTTAGGTACTAGCGGGAGATTGGGCACAGATACGCAGTATTTT
CASSLGTSGRLGTDTQYF
>TRBV5-5|few|NA|TRBJ2-1
TGTGCCAGCGGCCCCAATGAGCAGTTCTTC
CASGPNEQFF
>TRBV12-3/TRBV12-4|many|TRBD1|TRBJ2-5
TGTGCCAGCAGTTCCGGGACAGGGGTCCAAGAGACCCAGTACTTC
CASSSGTGVQETQYF
>TRBV19|few|NA|TRBJ1-1
TGTGCCAGTAGTAGCCTATTGGGGAACACTGAAGCTTTCTTT
CASSSLLGNTEAFF
>TRBV20-1|NA|TRBD1|TRBJ1-1
TGCAGGGGGGGACAGGCCGAGACTGAAGCTTTCTTT
CRGGQAETEAFF
>TRBV12-3/TRBV12-4|few|NA|TRBJ2-7
TGTGCCAGCAGTTTCCAACCGCTGAAGCAGTACTTC
CASSFQPLKQYF